One and the same sample provided the 25 T cell receptor beta chains below, sequenced in a study of blood T cell repertoires in COVID-19. The table came from immunoSEQ multiplex PCR; TCRdb's copy has only in-frame clones and leaves some out. The sample has around 380,000 clones, more than 70% seen once; the top ten hold 1% to 1.5%. What was sequenced was PBMCs or T cells enriched from blood (not recorded which). All receptors come from a man between 25 and 39 years old who had recovered from COVID-19.

The chain couples TRBV14 to TRBJ2-5; D is uncertain. Germline CDR1 SGHDN, CDR2 FVKESK. This CDR3 is built from 14 residues. The V gene lost 2 bases and the J gene lost 0 bases, with 7 bases spanning the gap. CDR3 DNA sequence: TGTGCCAGCAGCCAAACGCGGTACCAAGAGACCCAGTACTTC. Translation gives CASSQTRYQETQYF.

This chain uses TRBV5-1 with TRBJ2-5, with D maybe TRBD1 (7 bases). Germline CDR1 is SGHRS and CDR2 is YFSETQ. The CDR3 is made up of 16 amino acids. V shed 4 bases and J shed 4 bases, with 20 bases lying between them. The CDR3 DNA reads as TGCGCCAGCAGCCGAGTGCCAGGGGGGCAAGGAGAGACCCAGTACTTC. This translates into CASSRVPGGQGETQYF.

This clone showed up just a few times. V usage is TRBV6-5 and J usage is TRBJ1-6, with TRBD1 matching over 9 bases. V lost 6 bases, J lost 11 bases, and 2 bases stayed unmatched. There are 12 residues in the CDR3. CDR1 is MNHEY, CDR2 SVGAGI, per germline. The CDR3 reads CASSGQGTPLHF. CDR3 bases: TGTGCCAGCAGCGGACAGGGGACACCCCTCCACTTT.

This chain uses TRBV4-3 with TRBJ1-1; no definite D call. This CDR3 contains 15 residues. V was cut by 1 base and J by 0 bases, with 9 bases left in between. Germline values: CDR1 LGHNA, CDR2 YSLEER. The CDR3 protein is CASSQGVSMNTEAFF. The CDR3 coding sequence is TGCGCCAGCAGCCAAGGAGTCTCTATGAACACTGAAGCTTTCTTT.

This chain joins TRBV6-5 and TRBJ1-5; perhaps TRBD1 as D (6 bases). This CDR3 spans 15 amino acids. Trimming removed 5 bases from V and 4 bases from J, with 15 bases in between. Germline V gene sequence: CDR1 MNHEY, CDR2 SVGAGI. In DNA, the CDR3 is TGTGCCAGCAGTCACGAGGGGGGGCTTAATCAGCCCCAGCATTTT. It specifies CASSHEGGLNQPQHF.

The chain employs TRBV7-9 and TRBJ2-6, with 9 bases aligning to TRBD1. The CDR3 has 16 residues. V was pared by 6 bases and J by 2 bases, with 5 bases of the junction left unmatched. The germline V gene has CDR1 SEHNR and CDR2 FQNEAQ (reference sequence). The CDR3 bases are TGTGCCAGCAGAGCCGGGACAGGGACTGGGGCCAACGTCCTGACTTTC. This gives the protein CASRAGTGTGANVLTF.

The gene calls are TRBV13 and TRBJ2-1, with 11 bases identical to TRBD2. J gave up 0 bases and V 11 bases, and 9 bases lay outside the gene matches. The V gene's germline CDR1 is PRHDT and CDR2 FYEKMQ (reference sequence). The CDR3 totals 16 residues. This CDR3 reads CACGLAGRHSYNEQFF. The CDR3 coding sequence is TGTGCCTGCGGACTAGCGGGTCGTCACTCCTACAATGAGCAGTTCTTC.

In its sample, this clone was seen a few times. V usage is TRBV3-1 (or the pseudogene TRBV3-2) and J usage is TRBJ1-6; D remains ambiguous. The germline gives CDR1 LGHDT, CDR2 YNNKEL (reference sequence). Trimming removed 3 bases from V and 10 bases from J, with 13 bases in between. This CDR3 contains 14 residues. CDR3 sequence: CASSHRGSGSPLHF. CDR3 DNA: TGTGCCAGCAGCCATAGAGGGTCGGGATCACCCCTCCACTTT.

This chain joins TRBV6-5 and TRBJ2-7; TRBD1 matches 8 bases. Germline-derived CDR1 and CDR2 are MNHEY and SVGAGI. The CDR3 totals 15 residues. The J segment lost 2 bases and the V segment lost 6 bases, leaving 9 bases of the junction unmatched. As DNA, the CDR3 is TGTGCCAGCAGGGCCGGGACAGGACCTCCCTACGAGCAGTACTTC. It codes for CASRAGTGPPYEQYF.

This clone was detected only once. Here the CDR3 DNA reads TGTGCCAGCAGCTTAGCCGCAGGGGGCTTTTCGGGTAATGAAAAACTGTTTTTT. It is translated as CASSLAAGGFSGNEKLFF. The gene calls are TRBV11-2 and TRBJ1-4, with 8 positions matching TRBD1. Germline CDR1 and CDR2: SGHAT and FQNNGV. CDR3 length: 18 amino acids. V gave up 1 base and J gave up 4 bases; unmatched junction bases: 11.

This chain links TRBV7-2 with TRBJ1-2; D may be TRBD1 (5 bases). V was shortened by 7 bases and J by 5 bases, with 17 bases between the two germline ends. CDR1 is SGHTA, CDR2 FQGNSA, per germline. The CDR3 length is 14 residues. The CDR3 DNA reads TGTGCCAGCACCCTTATGACAGTGGGGTATGGCTACACCTTC. Translation: CASTLMTVGYGYTF.

The chain recombines TRBV5-4 with TRBJ2-1; 7 bases fit TRBD2. The CDR3 is made up of 16 amino acids. Germline V lookup: CDR1 SGHNT, CDR2 YYREEE (reference sequence). The V segment lost 4 bases and the J segment 6 bases; nucleotides outside the gene matches: 13. CDR3 loop: CASSTGGGGFINEQFF. The CDR3, as DNA: TGTGCCAGCAGCACCGGAGGCGGGGGATTTATCAATGAGCAGTTCTTC. The variable domain in full, with the rest retrieved from reference TRBV5-4 and TRBJ2-1, is ETGVTQSPTHLIKTRGQQVTLRCSSQSGHNTVSWYQQALGQGPQFIFQYYREEENGRGNFPPRFSGLQFPNYSSELNVNALELDDSALYLCASSTGGGGFINEQFFGPGTRLTVL.

V is TRBV6-5 and J is TRBJ2-1; 9 bases fit TRBD1. Germline V CDR1 and CDR2: MNHEY, SVGAGI. This CDR3 contains 13 residues. V was pared by 6 bases and J by 6 bases, with 3 bases of the junction left unmatched. In nucleotides, the CDR3 is TGTGCCAGCAGGAAGACAGGGGGCAATGAGCAGTTCTTC. It yields the protein CASRKTGGNEQFF.

This clone has just one count. This chain joins TRBV7-9 and TRBJ1-1; possible D gene TRBD1, 6 bases. Between the trimmed V and J ends, which lost 3 bases and 0 bases, there was a span of 11 bases. Germline V gives CDR1 SEHNR, CDR2 FQNEAQ (reference sequence). The CDR3 contains 15 residues. CDR3 DNA sequence: TGTGCCAGCAGCTTGCAAGGACAGATGAACACTGAAGCTTTCTTT. Protein product: CASSLQGQMNTEAFF.

The chain links TRBV10-3 to TRBJ2-7; 11 bases are a match to TRBD1. Germline V gene lookup returns CDR1 ENHRY and CDR2 SYGVKD. CDR3 size: 15 residues. V gave up 3 bases and J gave up 5 bases; unmatched junction bases: 6. CDR3 region: CAISDGTGGRDEQYF. CDR3 coding DNA: TGTGCCATCAGTGATGGGACAGGGGGAAGGGACGAGCAGTACTTC.

The rearrangement joins TRBV7-6 to TRBJ2-1; a possible D gene is TRBD2 (6 bases). The V end lost 4 bases, the J end lost 8 bases, and 12 bases lay between the germline ends. The germline gives CDR1 SGHVS, CDR2 FNYEAQ. The CDR3 length is 13 residues. The CDR3 loop is CASSSRESHEQFF. The CDR3 region has the DNA TGTGCCAGCAGCTCCCGGGAGTCCCATGAGCAGTTCTTC.

V usage is TRBV4-2 and J usage is TRBJ1-3; D gene uncertain. The CDR3 extends over 17 amino acids. V gave up 0 bases and J gave up 4 bases, with 16 bases separating them. The germline gives CDR1 LGHNA, CDR2 YNFKEQ. For the CDR3, the DNA is TGTGCCAGCAGCCAAGATCAGTATCGGGAGCGCGGAAACACCATATATTTT. Encoded protein: CASSQDQYRERGNTIYF.

This chain links TRBV3-1 (or the pseudogene TRBV3-2) with TRBJ1-2; 7 bases match TRBD1. The CDR3 has 13 residues. V shed 5 bases and J 6 bases; nucleotides not matched to a gene: 6. CDR1 and CDR2 from the germline V gene are LGHDT and YNNKEL (reference sequence). CDR3 sequence: CASSSTGEDGYTF. CDR3 coding DNA: TGTGCCAGCAGCTCAACAGGGGAAGATGGCTACACCTTC.

The gene calls are TRBV2 and TRBJ1-1, with 8 bases that match TRBD1. The V gene's germline CDR1 is SNHLY and CDR2 FYNNEI. This CDR3 contains 15 residues. The trim removed 5 bases at V and 0 bases at J, leaving 5 bases unmatched. The DNA of the CDR3 is TGTGCCAGCAGTTCGCGGACAGGGATGAACACTGAAGCTTTCTTT. This translates into CASSSRTGMNTEAFF.

On this clone itself: The junction departs from germline at one end; a sequencing error may be responsible. The rearrangement uses TRBV18 and TRBJ2-3; TRBD2 aligns across 12 bases. CDR1 and CDR2 from the germline V gene are KGHSH and LQKENI. There are 12 residues in the CDR3. CDR3 protein: CASSATSGGSDF. CDR3 nucleotides: TGTGCCAGCTCAGCGACTAGCGGGGGTTCCGATTTT. Drawing the rest from reference TRBV18 and TRBJ2-3, the complete variable domain is NAGVMQNPRHLVRRRGQEARLRCSPMKGHSHVYWYRQLPEEGLKFMVYLQKENIIDESGMPKERFSAEFPKEGPSILRIQQVVRGDSAAYFCASSATSGGSDFGPGTRLTVL.

The chain has TRBV4-2 and TRBJ1-2, with a possible D match to TRBD1 (5 bases). CDR1 and CDR2 (germline): LGHNA, YNFKEQ. The V end lost 0 bases, the J end lost 3 bases, and 14 bases lay between the germline ends. The CDR3 sequence is 16 residues long. The CDR3 sequence: CASSQDRARVDYGYTF. Here the CDR3 DNA reads TGTGCCAGCAGCCAAGATCGGGCCAGGGTGGACTATGGCTACACCTTC.

This clone was seen a handful of times. The chain combines TRBV3-1 (or the pseudogene TRBV3-2) with TRBJ1-4; D is possibly TRBD1 (5 bases). Trimming stripped 0 bases from V and 10 bases from J, with 12 bases between. This CDR3 comprises 14 residues. Germline CDR1 is LGHDT and CDR2 is YNNKEL (reference sequence). The CDR3 region is CASSQDGEGRKLFF. CDR3 coding DNA: TGTGCCAGCAGCCAAGACGGGGAGGGGCGAAAACTGTTTTTT.

The V call is TRBV11-2, the J call TRBJ2-7; 7 bases are a match to TRBD2. Germline assignment: CDR1 SGHAT and CDR2 FQNNGV. V shed 5 bases and J 0 bases; nucleotides not matched to a gene: 13. This CDR3 contains 17 residues. The CDR3 sequence: CASSPLGRGTSSYEQYF. DNA of the CDR3: TGTGCCAGCAGCCCCCTGGGGCGGGGGACCTCCTCCTACGAGCAGTACTTC.

The rearrangement joins TRBV20-1 to TRBJ1-1; no clear D gene. Per germline, CDR1 DFQATT and CDR2 SNEGSKA (reference sequence). The V and J ends lost 0 bases and 10 bases respectively, with 9 bases between them. The CDR3 is 11 residues long. The CDR3 region is CSARDISTAFF. CDR3 nucleotide sequence: TGCAGTGCTAGAGATATTAGTACAGCTTTCTTT.

The V gene is TRBV6-5, the J gene TRBJ2-7; TRBD2 agrees at 8 bases. CDR1 is MNHEY, CDR2 SVGAGI, per germline. The CDR3 spans 15 residues. Germline trimming cut 8 bases from V and 2 bases from J; bases unmatched to any gene: 11. CDR3 DNA: TGTGCCAGCTCGCCAACGGGGGGGGCGGCCTACGAGCAGTACTTC. It translates to CASSPTGGAAYEQYF.